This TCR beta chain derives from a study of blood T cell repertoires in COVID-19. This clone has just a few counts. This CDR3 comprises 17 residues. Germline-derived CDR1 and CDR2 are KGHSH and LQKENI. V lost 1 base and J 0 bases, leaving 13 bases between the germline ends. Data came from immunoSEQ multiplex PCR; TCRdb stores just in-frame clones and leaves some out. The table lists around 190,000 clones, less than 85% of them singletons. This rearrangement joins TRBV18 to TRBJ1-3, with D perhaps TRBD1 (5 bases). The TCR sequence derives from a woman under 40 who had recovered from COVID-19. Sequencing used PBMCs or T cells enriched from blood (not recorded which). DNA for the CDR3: TGTGCCAGCTCACCACAGGACACCCCGAGCTCTGGAAACACCATATATTTT. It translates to CASSPQDTPSSGNTIYF.